The 26 T cell receptor beta chains below were found in one sample sequenced in a study of shared clonotypes between healthy human individuals. The protocol was immunoSEQ multiplex PCR, while the TCRdb copy is restricted to in-frame clones and leaves out a portion. The table includes millions of clones, roughly 95% detected once. The sequencing input was naive CD4+ T cells sorted from blood. The subset denotes: CD45RA+ positively selected. All receptors derive from a man between 18 and 35 years old in good health.

This chain connects TRBV2 to TRBJ2-3, with a possible D match to TRBD2 (6 bases). V was clipped by 6 bases and J by 0 bases, with 13 bases between them. This CDR3 comprises 15 residues. Germline loops: CDR1 SNHLY, CDR2 FYNNEI. The CDR3 region is CASSVSGTSTDTQYF. The CDR3 coding sequence is TGTGCCAGCAGCGTTAGCGGTACTAGCACAGATACGCAGTATTTT.

This clone was detected once. This rearrangement joins TRBV4-1 to TRBJ2-5; 7 bases map to TRBD2. This CDR3 spans 19 amino acids. Trimming cost V 3 bases and J 4 bases; bases outside gene matches: 20. The V gene's germline CDR1 is MGHRA and CDR2 YSYEKL. CDR3 protein: CASSQTSGGGRALVETQYF. The CDR3 region has the DNA TGCGCCAGCAGCCAGACCTCGGGGGGAGGGAGGGCCCTCGTAGAGACCCAGTACTTC.

The genes are TRBV9 and TRBJ2-5, with D perhaps TRBD1 (6 bases). Germline V gene sequence: CDR1 SGDLS, CDR2 YYNGEE. Trimming stripped 3 bases from V and 2 bases from J, with 14 bases between. This CDR3 contains 15 residues. The CDR3, as DNA: TGTGCCAGCAGCGCGACAGGACTTGGGCAAGAGACCCAGTACTTC. Amino acid sequence: CASSATGLGQETQYF. The entire variable domain, with the rest obtained from reference TRBV9 and TRBJ2-5, is as follows: DSGVTQTPKHLITATGQRVTLRCSPRSGDLSVYWYQQSLDQGLQFLIQYYNGEERAKGNILERFSAQQFPDLHSELNLSSLELGDSALYFCASSATGLGQETQYFGPGTRLLVL.

The V gene is TRBV7-2, the J gene TRBJ2-4; no clear D gene. CDR1 is SGHTA and CDR2 is FQGNSA in the germline V gene. This CDR3 spans 16 amino acids. V lost 0 bases and J 6 bases, leaving 15 bases between the germline ends. CDR3 in amino acids: CASSLAPSPRLNIQYF. CDR3 sequence (DNA): TGTGCCAGCAGCTTAGCCCCCTCCCCCAGACTAAACATTCAGTACTTC.

This clone was counted a few times. The chain has TRBV14 and TRBJ1-6; 11 nucleotides agree with TRBD1. CDR1 SGHDN and CDR2 FVKESK come from the germline V gene. This CDR3 contains 16 residues. The V segment lost 2 bases and the J segment 7 bases; nucleotides outside the gene matches: 4. CDR3: CASSQWTGGLNSPLHF. CDR3 bases: TGTGCCAGCAGCCAATGGACAGGGGGCTTGAATTCACCCCTCCACTTT.

The chain joins TRBV28 to TRBJ2-7; 7 bases are a match to TRBD1. Germline values: CDR1 MDHEN, CDR2 SYDVKM. There are 13 residues in the CDR3. Trimming took 2 bases from V and 5 from J; bases not matched to a gene: 3. The chain's CDR3 is CASSLTGAHEQYF. The CDR3 DNA is TGTGCCAGCAGTTTAACAGGGGCCCACGAGCAGTACTTC.

V and J are TRBV6-5 and TRBJ2-7, with 7 bases lining up with TRBD1. Looked up from germline, CDR1 is MNHEY and CDR2 is SVGAGI. The trim removed 10 bases at V and 0 bases at J, leaving 6 bases unmatched. The CDR3 totals 13 residues. The CDR3 reads CATLDRSSYEQYF. The DNA of the CDR3 is TGTGCCACCCTGGACAGGAGCTCCTACGAGCAGTACTTC.

The rearrangement links TRBV18 to TRBJ2-3, with 8 nucleotides matching TRBD1. This CDR3 has 15 amino acids. V was clipped by 6 bases and J by 6 bases; unmatched bases: 11. CDR1 is KGHSH, CDR2 LQKENI, per germline. The chain's CDR3 is CASSLSQGAADTQYF. CDR3 DNA: TGTGCCAGCTCTCTCTCCCAGGGGGCCGCGGATACGCAGTATTTT.

The chain employs TRBV6-1 and TRBJ1-2, with D perhaps TRBD1 (6 bases). V was shortened by 8 bases and J by 7 bases, with 17 bases between the two germline ends. Germline CDR1 is MNHNS and CDR2 is SASEGT. CDR3 length: 13 amino acids. CDR3 sequence reads: CASGRGEGGGYTF. The CDR3 DNA reads as TGTGCCAGCGGAAGGGGTGAGGGGGGTGGCTACACCTTC.

About this clone: The sample has other DNA sequences that encode this CDR3 too. This rearrangement joins TRBV30 to TRBJ2-2; 9 bases line up with TRBD2. Per the germline V gene, CDR1 is GTSNPN and CDR2 is SVGIG (reference sequence). This CDR3 region has 14 residues. V was clipped by 3 bases and J by 1 base; unmatched bases: 0. CDR3 region: CAWRLAGNTGELFF. The CDR3 nucleotides are TGTGCCTGGAGACTAGCGGGGAACACCGGGGAGCTGTTTTTT.

For this clone: At the DNA level, this CDR3 is encoded by other sequences in the same sample as well. The chain's CDR3 is CASRTSGRDTQYF. CDR3 bases: TGTGCCAGTCGGACTAGCGGGAGGGATACGCAGTATTTT. The chain has TRBV6-1 and TRBJ2-3, with 14 bases lining up with TRBD2. The ends lost 9 bases at V and 6 bases at J; junction bases unmatched: 2. The CDR3 covers 13 residues. Germline values: CDR1 MNHNS, CDR2 SASEGT.

The chain joins TRBV10-1 to TRBJ2-5; TRBD2 aligns across 8 bases. The CDR3 contains 13 residues. Trimming removed 10 bases from V and 5 bases from J; junction bases left unmatched: 9. Germline assignment: CDR1 WNHNN and CDR2 SYGVQD (reference sequence). This CDR3 is CATRAGVGETQYF. CDR3 nucleotide sequence: TGCGCCACCAGAGCGGGAGTCGGGGAGACCCAGTACTTC.

The gene calls are TRBV5-3 and TRBJ1-5; 7 nucleotides align to TRBD1. TRBV5-3 is identified as an open reading frame with a role that is uncertain. The J segment lost 4 bases and the V segment lost 0 bases, leaving 13 bases of the junction unmatched. The CDR3 totals 18 residues. The CDR3 loop reads CARSLGPLRDSVNQPQHF. CDR3 DNA sequence: TGTGCCAGAAGCTTGGGCCCCCTCCGGGACAGCGTAAATCAGCCCCAGCATTTT.

The chain uses TRBV7-6 and TRBJ2-3; TRBD1 might be the D (5 bases). Trimming took 3 bases from V and 6 from J, leaving 10 bases between them. Germline CDR1 reads SGHVS; CDR2 reads FNYEAQ. CDR3 length equals 13 residues. Written as DNA, the CDR3 is TGTGCCAGCAGCTTGTCAGGGATGGATACGCAGTATTTT. Protein: CASSLSGMDTQYF.

J is TRBJ2-2 and V is TRBV23-1, with 7 bases fitting TRBD2. TRBV23-1 qualifies as an ORF whose function is uncertain. The CDR3 is 16 amino acids. With V trimmed by 5 bases and J by 4 bases, 10 bases remained unmatched. The DNA for the CDR3 is TGCGCCAGCAGTGGAGCGGGAACCTCGAGCACCGGGGAGCTGTTTTTT. Its translation is CASSGAGTSSTGELFF.

V gene TRBV7-9 combines with J gene TRBJ2-2, with 8 bases identical to TRBD2. With V trimmed by 5 bases and J by 1 base, 0 bases remained unmatched. CDR3 length equals 14 residues. The germline CDR1 and CDR2 sequences are SEHNR and FQNEAQ (reference sequence). The CDR3 DNA sequence: TGTGCCAGCAGCGCGGGAGGGAACACCGGGGAGCTGTTTTTT. Protein: CASSAGGNTGELFF.

The chain couples TRBV15 to TRBJ2-5, with TRBD1 matching 7 bases. CDR1 and CDR2 (germline): LNHNV, YYDKDF (reference sequence). There are 16 residues in the CDR3. With 4 bases clipped from V and 2 bases from J, the junction kept 10 bases outside the gene matches. The CDR3 DNA reads as TGTGCCACCAGCACCGGACAGGCGGGCGGACAAGAGACCCAGTACTTC. The encoded protein is CATSTGQAGGQETQYF.

The gene calls are TRBV6-5 and TRBJ2-7; 9 bases line up with TRBD1. V trimming: 0 bases; J trimming: 3 bases; junction bases outside the gene matches: 3. Germline CDR1 MNHEY, CDR2 SVGAGI. The CDR3 extends over 15 amino acids. The chain's CDR3 is CASSYSGDRDYEQYF. The CDR3 DNA reads TGTGCCAGCAGTTACTCGGGGGACAGGGACTACGAGCAGTACTTC.

The genes are TRBV15 and TRBJ1-4; D is unresolved. The germline CDR1 and CDR2 sequences are LNHNV and YYDKDF (reference sequence). This CDR3 has 14 amino acids. Trimming pared 1 base from V and 4 bases from J, leaving 7 bases between. CDR3: CATSRGTHNEKLFF. The CDR3 DNA reads as TGTGCCACCAGCAGAGGGACCCATAATGAAAAACTGTTTTTT.

The chain is built from TRBV6-1 and TRBJ1-6; D gene ambiguous. CDR1 and CDR2 (germline): MNHNS, SASEGT. Trimming cost V 2 bases and J 0 bases, with 11 bases left between them. The CDR3 has 17 amino acids. The CDR3 spells CASSELSGFSYNSPLHF. CDR3 sequence (DNA): TGTGCCAGCAGTGAATTAAGTGGTTTCTCCTATAATTCACCCCTCCACTTT.

The chain recombines TRBV18 with TRBJ2-3; the D is unclear. Germline CDR1 and CDR2: KGHSH and LQKENI. Between the trimmed V and J ends, which lost 5 bases and 6 bases, there was a span of 12 bases. There are 13 residues in the CDR3. CDR3 protein: CASSNNRADTQYF. The CDR3 DNA reads as TGTGCCAGCTCAAACAACCGGGCGGATACGCAGTATTTT.

This chain uses TRBV28 with TRBJ2-7; tentative D call: TRBD1 (6 bases). CDR1 is MDHEN, CDR2 SYDVKM, per germline. V was clipped by 6 bases and J by 0 bases, with 12 bases between them. The CDR3 covers 14 residues. CDR3 sequence: CASRDSLLSYEQYF. CDR3 nucleotides: TGTGCCAGCAGGGACAGTCTACTCTCCTACGAGCAGTACTTC.

The rearrangement links TRBV18 to TRBJ1-3, with TRBD1 as a possible D gene (5 bases). Germline V gene lookup returns CDR1 KGHSH and CDR2 LQKENI. V was trimmed by 1 base and J by 0 bases, leaving 10 bases between them. CDR3 length: 16 residues. The CDR3 DNA sequence: TGTGCCAGCTCACCACAGGGGCCTCGCTCTGGAAACACCATATATTTT. Its translation is CASSPQGPRSGNTIYF.

The CDR3 nucleotides read TGTGCCATCAATAGACTAGCGGCGAACACCGGGGAGCTGTTTTTT. Amino acid sequence: CAINRLAANTGELFF. The chain is built from TRBV10-3 and TRBJ2-2; TRBD2 agrees at 9 bases. V lost 7 bases to trimming and J lost 0 bases; unmatched junction nucleotides: 3. In germline, CDR1 is ENHRY, CDR2 SYGVKD. CDR3 length: 15 residues.

The chain joins TRBV9 to TRBJ2-7; 7 bases are shared with TRBD1. CDR3 length: 14 amino acids. CDR1 is SGDLS, CDR2 YYNGEE, per germline. The CDR3: CARRGPAVTYEQYF. The CDR3 bases are TGTGCTAGAAGGGGGCCCGCAGTGACCTACGAGCAGTACTTC. Full variable domain (rest looked up from reference TRBV9 and TRBJ2-7): DSGVTQTPKHLITATGQRVTLRCSPRSGDLSVYWYQQSLDQGLQFLIQYYNGEERAKGNILERFSAQQFPDLHSELNLSSLELGDSALYFCARRGPAVTYEQYFGPGTRLTVT.

In DNA form, the CDR3 reads TGTGCCTGGAGTTCTACCAGGGAGGGCTATGGCTACACCTTC. Protein: CAWSSTREGYGYTF. The genes are TRBV30 and TRBJ1-2; D may be TRBD1 (5 bases). V was clipped by 2 bases and J by 4 bases, with 14 bases between them. From germline, CDR1 is GTSNPN and CDR2 SVGIG (reference sequence). This CDR3 is 14 amino acids long.